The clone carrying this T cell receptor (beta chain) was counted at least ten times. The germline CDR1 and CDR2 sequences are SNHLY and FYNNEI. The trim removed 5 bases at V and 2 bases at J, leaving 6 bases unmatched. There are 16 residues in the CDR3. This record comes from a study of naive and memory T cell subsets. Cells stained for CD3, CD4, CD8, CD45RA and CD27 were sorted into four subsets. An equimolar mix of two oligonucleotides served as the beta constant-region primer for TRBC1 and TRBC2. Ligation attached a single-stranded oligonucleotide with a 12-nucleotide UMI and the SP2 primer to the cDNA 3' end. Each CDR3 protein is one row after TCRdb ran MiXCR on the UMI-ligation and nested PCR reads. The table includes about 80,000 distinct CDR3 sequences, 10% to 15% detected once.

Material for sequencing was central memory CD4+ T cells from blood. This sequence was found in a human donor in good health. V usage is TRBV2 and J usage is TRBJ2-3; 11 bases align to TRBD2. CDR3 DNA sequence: TGTGCCAGCAGTTTTAGACTAGCGGGGAACACAGATACGCAGTATTTT. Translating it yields CASSFRLAGNTDTQYF.